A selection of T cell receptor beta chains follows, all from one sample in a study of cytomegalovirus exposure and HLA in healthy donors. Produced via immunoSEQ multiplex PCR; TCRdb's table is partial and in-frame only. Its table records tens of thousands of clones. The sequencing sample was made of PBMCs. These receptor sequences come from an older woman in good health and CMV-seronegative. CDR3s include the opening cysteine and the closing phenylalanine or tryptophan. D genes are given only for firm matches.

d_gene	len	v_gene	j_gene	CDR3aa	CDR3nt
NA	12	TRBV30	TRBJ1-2	CAWSSGDYGYTF	TGTGCCTGGAGTTCAGGGGACTATGGCTACACCTTC
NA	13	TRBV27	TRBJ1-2	CASSFRNRVGYTF	TGTGCCAGCAGTTTCCGTAACAGGGTTGGCTACACCTTC
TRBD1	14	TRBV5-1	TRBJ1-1	CASSRDRVNTEAFF	TGCGCCAGCAGCCGGGACAGAGTGAACACTGAAGCTTTCTTT
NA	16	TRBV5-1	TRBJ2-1	CASSLAGSVRDNEQFF	TGCGCCAGCAGCTTGGCGGGATCAGTCCGCGACAATGAGCAGTTCTTC
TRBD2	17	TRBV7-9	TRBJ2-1	CASSLGLAGAPDNEQFF	TGTGCCAGCAGCCTGGGACTAGCGGGGGCCCCTGACAATGAGCAGTTCTTC
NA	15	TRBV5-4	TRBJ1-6	CASSSPEQGDSPLHF	TGTGCCAGCAGCTCCCCGGAACAGGGTGATTCACCCCTCCACTTT
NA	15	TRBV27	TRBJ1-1	CASSLFWGRETEAFF	TGTGCCAGCAGTTTATTCTGGGGGAGGGAGACTGAAGCTTTCTTT
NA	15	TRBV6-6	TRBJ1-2	CASSYAAGQNYGYTF	TGTGCCAGCAGTTACGCAGCCGGACAGAACTATGGCTACACCTTC
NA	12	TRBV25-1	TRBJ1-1	CASGQFYAEAFF	TGTGCCAGTGGACAGTTCTACGCTGAAGCTTTCTTT
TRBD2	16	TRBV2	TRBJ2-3	CASSVTSGRWTDTQYF	TGTGCCAGCAGTGTGACTAGCGGGAGATGGACAGATACGCAGTATTTT
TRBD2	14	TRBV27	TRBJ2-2	CAAGDDSNTGELFF	TGTGCCGCGGGGGACGACTCGAACACCGGGGAGCTGTTTTTT
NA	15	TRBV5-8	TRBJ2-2	CASSLVGSGTGELFF	TGTGCCAGCAGCTTGGTCGGGAGTGGAACCGGGGAGCTGTTTTTT
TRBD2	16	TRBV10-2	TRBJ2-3	CASRGGTLTQGDTQYF	TGCGCCAGCAGGGGAGGGACGCTTACGCAGGGAGATACGCAGTATTTT
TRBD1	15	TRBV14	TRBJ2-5	CASSQVLQGWETQYF	TGTGCCAGCAGCCAAGTTTTACAGGGGTGGGAGACCCAGTACTTC
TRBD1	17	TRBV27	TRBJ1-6	CASRAGTGGLLNSPLHF	TGTGCCAGCAGGGCAGGGACAGGGGGCCTTCTAAATTCACCCCTCCACTTT
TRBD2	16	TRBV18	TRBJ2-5	CASSPGLAGNQETQYF	TGTGCCAGCTCACCAGGACTAGCGGGAAACCAAGAGACCCAGTACTTC
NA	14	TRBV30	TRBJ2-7	CAWSRAGFSYEQYF	TGTGCCTGGAGTCGGGCAGGGTTTTCCTACGAGCAGTACTTC
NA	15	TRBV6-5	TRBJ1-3	CASSYQSPRGNTIYF	TGTGCCAGCAGTTACCAATCCCCCAGGGGAAACACCATATATTTT
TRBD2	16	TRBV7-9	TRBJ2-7	CASSLVSPSGGYEQYF	TGTGCCAGCAGCTTAGTCTCGCCTAGCGGGGGCTACGAGCAGTACTTC
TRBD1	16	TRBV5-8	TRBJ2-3	CASSKGQEVFTDTQYF	TGTGCCAGCAGCAAGGGACAGGAGGTGTTCACAGATACGCAGTATTTT
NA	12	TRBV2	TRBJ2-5	CASSVRVETQYF	TGTGCCAGCAGTGTACGGGTAGAGACCCAGTACTTC
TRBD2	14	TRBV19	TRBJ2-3	CASKAGVGTDTQYF	TGTGCCAGTAAAGCGGGAGTGGGCACAGATACGCAGTATTTT
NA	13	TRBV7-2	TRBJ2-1	CAISLASYNEQFF	TGTGCCATATCCCTAGCGTCCTACAATGAGCAGTTCTTC
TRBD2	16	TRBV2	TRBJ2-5	CASSEAGTSGPRTQYF	TGTGCCAGCAGTGAAGCGGGGACTAGCGGGCCCCGGACCCAGTACTTC
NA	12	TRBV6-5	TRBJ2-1	CASSSYYNEQFF	TGTGCCAGCAGTTCTTATTACAATGAGCAGTTCTTC
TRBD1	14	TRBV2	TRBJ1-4	CASRLGTGVEKLFF	TGTGCCAGCAGGCTCGGGACAGGGGTCGAAAAACTGTTTTTT
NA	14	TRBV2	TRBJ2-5	CASGAGDRSETQYF	TGTGCCAGCGGGGCAGGGGACCGCTCGGAGACCCAGTACTTC
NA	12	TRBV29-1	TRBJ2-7	CSVSYTYYEQYF	TGCAGCGTCTCTTACACGTACTACGAGCAGTACTTC
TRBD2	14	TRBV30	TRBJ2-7	CAWSPGLGTLEQYF	TGTGCCTGGAGTCCGGGACTAGGGACGCTAGAGCAGTACTTC
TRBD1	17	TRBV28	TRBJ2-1	CASSTAGWTGSYNEQFF	TGTGCCAGCAGCACCGCGGGTTGGACAGGGTCCTACAATGAGCAGTTCTTC
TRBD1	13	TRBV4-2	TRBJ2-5	CASSPGQGETQYF	TGTGCCAGCAGCCCGGGACAGGGGGAGACCCAGTACTTC
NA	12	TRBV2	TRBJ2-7	CASNSITSEQYF	TGTGCCAGCAATAGTATTACCTCCGAGCAGTACTTC
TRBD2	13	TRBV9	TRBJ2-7	CASSVTTGGPQYF	TGTGCCAGCAGCGTAACCACGGGGGGACCACAGTACTTC
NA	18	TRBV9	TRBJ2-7	CASSPIPEPTGAFYEQYF	TGTGCCAGCAGCCCCATACCCGAACCGACAGGCGCCTTCTACGAGCAGTACTTC
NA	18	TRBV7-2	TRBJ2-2	CASSARQGFSRNTGELFF	TGTGCCAGCAGCGCTCGGCAGGGTTTTTCGAGGAACACCGGGGAGCTGTTTTTT
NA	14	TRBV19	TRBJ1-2	CASSIPGSNYGYTF	TGTGCCAGTAGTATACCGGGTTCTAACTATGGCTACACCTTC
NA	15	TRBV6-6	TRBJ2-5	CASSSLRENQETQYF	TGTGCCAGCAGTTCCCTACGAGAGAACCAAGAGACCCAGTACTTC
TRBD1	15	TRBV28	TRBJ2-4	CASSPTGAMSNIQYF	TGTGCCAGCAGTCCGACAGGGGCGATGAGTAACATTCAGTACTTC
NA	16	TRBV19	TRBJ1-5	CASSITGGSSNQPQHF	TGTGCCAGTAGTATTACTGGTGGGAGTAGCAATCAGCCCCAGCATTTT
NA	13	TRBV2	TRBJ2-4	CASSVAAKNIQYF	TGTGCCAGCAGTGTTGCGGCCAAAAACATTCAGTACTTC
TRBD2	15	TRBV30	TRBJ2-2	CAWRRLAGSTGELFF	TGTGCCTGGAGGCGACTAGCGGGGTCGACCGGGGAGCTGTTTTTT
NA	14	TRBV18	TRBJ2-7	CASSSQRTVLEQYF	TGTGCCAGCTCATCGCAAAGGACAGTACTGGAGCAGTACTTC
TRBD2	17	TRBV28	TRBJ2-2	CASSLSGLAWNTGELFF	TGTGCCAGCAGTTTATCGGGACTAGCGTGGAACACCGGGGAGCTGTTTTTT
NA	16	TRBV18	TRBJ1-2	CASSSTFTGTNYGYTF	TGTGCCAGCTCATCGACATTCACAGGGACTAACTATGGCTACACCTTC
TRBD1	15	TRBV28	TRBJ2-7	CASNRAGTGFYEQYF	TGTGCCAGCAACAGAGCCGGGACAGGGTTCTACGAGCAGTACTTC
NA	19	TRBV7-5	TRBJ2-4	CARSLQPRLAVIAKNIQYF	TGTGCCAGAAGCTTACAGCCTAGACTAGCGGTAATAGCCAAAAACATTCAGTACTTC
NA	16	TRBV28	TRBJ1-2	CASRPAQESGRGGYTF	TGTGCCAGCAGACCAGCCCAGGAATCCGGGAGGGGGGGCTACACCTTC
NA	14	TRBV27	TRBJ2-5	CASSPGLAQETQYF	TGTGCCAGCAGTCCAGGCCTCGCCCAAGAGACCCAGTACTTC
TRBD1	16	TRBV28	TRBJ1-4	CASSSGQGDLGEKLFF	TGTGCCAGCAGTTCGGGACAGGGAGACTTAGGTGAAAAACTGTTTTTT
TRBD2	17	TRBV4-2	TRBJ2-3	CASSLLGLAGNTDTQYF	TGTGCCAGCAGCCTCCTAGGACTAGCGGGTAACACAGATACGCAGTATTTT
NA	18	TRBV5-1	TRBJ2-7	CASSLAPGGRAISYEQYF	TGCGCCAGCAGCTTGGCCCCCGGGGGAAGGGCTATCTCCTACGAGCAGTACTTC
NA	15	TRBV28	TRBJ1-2	CASSFWGEKYYGYTF	TGTGCCAGCAGTTTTTGGGGGGAGAAGTACTATGGCTACACCTTC
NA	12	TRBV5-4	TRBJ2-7	CASSLAASEQYF	TGTGCCAGCAGCTTGGCCGCTAGCGAGCAGTACTTC
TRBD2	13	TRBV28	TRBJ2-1	CASQQREGGEQFF	TGTGCCAGTCAACAGCGGGAGGGCGGGGAGCAGTTCTTC
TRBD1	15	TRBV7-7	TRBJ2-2	CASMTGTGGSGELFF	TGTGCTAGCATGACCGGGACAGGGGGCTCCGGGGAGCTGTTTTTT
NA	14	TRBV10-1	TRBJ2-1	CASSEGGVPNEQFF	TGCGCCAGCAGTGAGGGAGGGGTTCCTAATGAGCAGTTCTTC
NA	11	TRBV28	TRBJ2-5	CASSSAETQYF	TGTGCCAGCAGCAGTGCTGAGACCCAGTACTTC
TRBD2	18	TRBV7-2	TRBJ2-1	CASSLVGAAGSSYNEQFF	TGTGCCAGCAGCTTAGTGGGAGCAGCGGGGAGCTCCTACAATGAGCAGTTCTTC
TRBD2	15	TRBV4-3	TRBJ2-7	CASSLSSGGSYEQYF	TGCGCCAGCAGCCTTTCTAGCGGAGGCTCCTACGAGCAGTACTTC